The TCR beta chain under discussion was sequenced for a study of identical twins. Healthy Caucasian donors formed the entire cohort. Regarding this clonotype: Its antigen is unidentified.

General study findings and limits: Out-of-frame beta chain sequences displayed weaker excess sharing between twins. It was out-of-frame TCR alpha sharing in monozygotic twins that models underestimated.

TCRdb re-called the 5' RACE reads through MiXCR, storing one row per CDR3 protein. The repertoire holds over 500,000 distinct CDR3 sequences, with under 25% as singletons. V lost 3 bases, J lost 0 bases, and 4 bases stayed unmatched. The V gene's germline CDR1 is SQVTM and CDR2 ANQGSEA. The CDR3 has 16 residues. These records were also assigned to another study, of T cells expressing NK-cell markers. As that study records: Dominant NKG2C+ clonotype frequencies of roughly 1.0-7.5% of CD8+ T cells were measured in over 5 donors.

The sample taken for sequencing was CD4+ T cells sorted from blood. V and J are TRBV29-1 and TRBJ2-6; 8 bases map to TRBD1. The receptor's source is a woman between 18 and 29 years old in good health. The CDR3 nucleotides read TGCAGCGTTGAGACAGGGGTTCACTCTGGGGCCAACGTCCTGACTTTC. As protein: CSVETGVHSGANVLTF.